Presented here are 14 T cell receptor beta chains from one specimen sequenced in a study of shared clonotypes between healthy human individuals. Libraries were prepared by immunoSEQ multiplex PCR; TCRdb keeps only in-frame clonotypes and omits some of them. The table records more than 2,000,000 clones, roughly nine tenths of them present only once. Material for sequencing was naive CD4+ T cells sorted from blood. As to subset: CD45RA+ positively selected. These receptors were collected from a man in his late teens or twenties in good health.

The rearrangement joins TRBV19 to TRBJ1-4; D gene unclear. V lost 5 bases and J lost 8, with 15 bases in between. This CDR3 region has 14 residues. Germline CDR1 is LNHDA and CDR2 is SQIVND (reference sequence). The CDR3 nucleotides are TGTGCCAGTAGTTGGGATCCCAAGGAAGAAAAACTGTTTTTT. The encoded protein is CASSWDPKEEKLFF.

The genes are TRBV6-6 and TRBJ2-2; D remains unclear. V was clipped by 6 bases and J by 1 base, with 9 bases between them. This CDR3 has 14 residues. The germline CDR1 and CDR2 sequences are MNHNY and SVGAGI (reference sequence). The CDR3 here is CASSPPKNTGELFF. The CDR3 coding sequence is TGTGCCAGCAGCCCTCCCAAGAACACCGGGGAGCTGTTTTTT.

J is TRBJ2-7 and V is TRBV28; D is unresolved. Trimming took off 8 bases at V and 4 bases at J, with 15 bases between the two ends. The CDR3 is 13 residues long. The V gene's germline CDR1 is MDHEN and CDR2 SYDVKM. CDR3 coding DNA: TGTGCCAGCTTAACGGGTGGTCAATACGAGCAGTACTTC. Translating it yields CASLTGGQYEQYF. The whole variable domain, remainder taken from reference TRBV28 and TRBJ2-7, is DVKVTQSSRYLVKRTGEKVFLECVQDMDHENMFWYRQDPGLGLRLIYFSYDVKMKEKGDIPEGYSVSREKKERFSLILESASTNQTSMYLCASLTGGQYEQYFGPGTRLTVT.

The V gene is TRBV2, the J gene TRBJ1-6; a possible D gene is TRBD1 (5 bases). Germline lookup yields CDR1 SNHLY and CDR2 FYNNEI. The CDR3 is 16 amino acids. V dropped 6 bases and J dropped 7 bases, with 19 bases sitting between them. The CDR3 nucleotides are TGTGCCAGCAGACCCGGAGGGACTAGCGGGAATTCACCCCTCCACTTT. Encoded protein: CASRPGGTSGNSPLHF.

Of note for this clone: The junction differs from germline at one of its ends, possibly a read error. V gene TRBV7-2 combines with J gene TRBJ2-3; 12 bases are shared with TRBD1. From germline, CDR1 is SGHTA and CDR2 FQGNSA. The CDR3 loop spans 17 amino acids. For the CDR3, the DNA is TGTGCCAGCAGCCTAGCCGGGACAGGGGGCAGCACAGATACGCAGTATTTT. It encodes CASSLAGTGGSTDTQYF.

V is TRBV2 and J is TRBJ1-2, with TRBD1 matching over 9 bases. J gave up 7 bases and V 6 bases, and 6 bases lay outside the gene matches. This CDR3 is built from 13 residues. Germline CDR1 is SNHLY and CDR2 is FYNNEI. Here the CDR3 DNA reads TGTGCCAGCAGGGCGGGGACAGGGCTTGGCTACACCTTC. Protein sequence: CASRAGTGLGYTF.

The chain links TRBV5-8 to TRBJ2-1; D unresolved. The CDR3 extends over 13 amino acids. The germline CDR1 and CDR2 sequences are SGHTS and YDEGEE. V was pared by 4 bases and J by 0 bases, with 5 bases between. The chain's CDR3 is CASSLSSYNEQFF. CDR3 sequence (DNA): TGTGCCAGCAGCCTTTCCTCCTACAATGAGCAGTTCTTC. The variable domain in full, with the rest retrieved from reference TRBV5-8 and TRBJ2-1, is EAGVTQSPTHLIKTRGQQATLRCSPISGHTSVYWYQQALGLGLQFLLWYDEGEERNRGNFPPRFSGRQFPNYSSELNVNALELEDSALYLCASSLSSYNEQFFGPGTRLTVL.

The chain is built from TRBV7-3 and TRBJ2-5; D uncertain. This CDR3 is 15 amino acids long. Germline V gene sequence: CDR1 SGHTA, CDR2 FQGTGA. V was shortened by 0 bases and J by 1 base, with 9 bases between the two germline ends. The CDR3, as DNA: TGTGCCAGCAGCTTAACGGAGAGGATCCAAGAGACCCAGTACTTC. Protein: CASSLTERIQETQYF.

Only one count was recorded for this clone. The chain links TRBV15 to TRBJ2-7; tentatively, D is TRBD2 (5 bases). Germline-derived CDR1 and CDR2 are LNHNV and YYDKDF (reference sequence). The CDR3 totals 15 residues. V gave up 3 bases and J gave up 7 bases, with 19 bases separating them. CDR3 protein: CATSSGIGEWREQYF. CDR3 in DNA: TGTGCCACCAGCAGTGGGATCGGGGAGTGGAGGGAGCAGTACTTC.

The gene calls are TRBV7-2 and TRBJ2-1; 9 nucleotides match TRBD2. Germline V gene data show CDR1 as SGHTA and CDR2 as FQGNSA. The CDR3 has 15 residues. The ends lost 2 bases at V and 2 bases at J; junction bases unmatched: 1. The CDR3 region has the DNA TGTGCCAGCAGCTTACTAGCGGGGACCTACAATGAGCAGTTCTTC. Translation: CASSLLAGTYNEQFF.

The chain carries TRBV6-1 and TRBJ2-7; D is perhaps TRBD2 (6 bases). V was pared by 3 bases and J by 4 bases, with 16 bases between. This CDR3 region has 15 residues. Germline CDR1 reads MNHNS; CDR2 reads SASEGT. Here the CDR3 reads CASSDPGRGGYEQYF. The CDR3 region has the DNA TGTGCCAGCAGTGATCCGGGAAGGGGAGGTTACGAGCAGTACTTC.

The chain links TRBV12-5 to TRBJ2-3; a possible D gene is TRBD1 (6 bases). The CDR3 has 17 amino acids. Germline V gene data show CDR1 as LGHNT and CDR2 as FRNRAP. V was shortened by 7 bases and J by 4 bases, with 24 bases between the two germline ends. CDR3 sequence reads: CASAYRVTINLADTQYF. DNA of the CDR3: TGTGCTAGTGCGTACAGGGTGACTATTAATTTGGCAGATACGCAGTATTTT.

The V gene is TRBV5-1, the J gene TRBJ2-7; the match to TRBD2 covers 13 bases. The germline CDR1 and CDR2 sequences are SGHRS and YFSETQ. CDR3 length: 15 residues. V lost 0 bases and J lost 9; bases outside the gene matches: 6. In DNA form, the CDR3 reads TGCGCCAGCAGCTTGGTAACTAGCGGGGGGGCCTGGCAGTACTTC. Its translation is CASSLVTSGGAWQYF. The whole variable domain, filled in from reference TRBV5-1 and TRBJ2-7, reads KAGVTQTPRYLIKTRGQQVTLSCSPISGHRSVSWYQQTPGQGLQFLFEYFSETQRNKGNFPGRFSGRQFSNSRSEMNVSTLELGDSALYLCASSLVTSGGAWQYFGPGTRLTVT.

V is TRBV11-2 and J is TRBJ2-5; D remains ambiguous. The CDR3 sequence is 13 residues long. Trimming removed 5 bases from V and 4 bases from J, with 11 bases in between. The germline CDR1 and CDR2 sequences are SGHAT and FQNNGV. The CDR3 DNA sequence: TGTGCCAGCAGCCCCTCCAGCGCAGAGACCCAGTACTTC. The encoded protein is CASSPSSAETQYF.